Each of the 24 T cell receptor beta chains below was sequenced from the same sample in a study of cytomegalovirus exposure and HLA in healthy donors (dated by TCRdb to about 2017). Library preparation was by the immunoSEQ multiplex PCR assay. For the multiplex PCR, a mixture combining 60 forward primers for TCR Vbeta segments and 13 reverse primers for TCR Jbeta segments was used. Imported from immuneACCESS, the table was reduced by TCRdb to in-frame sequences with V and J called. These copies leave out some clones; in studies compared against another copy, an unresolved V gene accounts for under half, and the cause of the remainder is not known. The sample profile shows 70,000 to 100,000 clones; 65% to 70% of them were found once. The ten largest clonotypes hold 6.9% of the sample. Sequenced: PBMCs. The receptor source for this set is a woman in her forties or fifties in good health and CMV-seropositive.

The J gene is TRBJ2-2, the V gene TRBV13; 10 bases match TRBD2. The V segment lost 4 bases and the J segment 5 bases; nucleotides outside the gene matches: 7. In germline, CDR1 is PRHDT, CDR2 FYEKMQ (reference sequence). The CDR3 sequence is 16 residues long. CDR3 residues: CASSSERGGRTGELFF. CDR3 DNA sequence: TGTGCCAGCAGCTCCGAGCGGGGGGGACGTACCGGGGAGCTGTTTTTT.

The V call is TRBV7-3, the J call TRBJ1-6; D perhaps matches TRBD1 (6 bases). Trimming removed 5 bases from V and 10 bases from J, with 18 bases in between. This CDR3 has 15 residues. Germline V gene sequence: CDR1 SGHTA, CDR2 FQGTGA. The CDR3 DNA reads as TGTGCCAGCAGCCGATCCGCGACAGGAAACTCACCCCTCCACTTT. Translating it yields CASSRSATGNSPLHF. The whole variable domain, remainder taken from reference TRBV7-3 and TRBJ1-6, is GAGVSQTPSNKVTEKGKYVELRCDPISGHTALYWYRQSLGQGPEFLIYFQGTGAADDSGLPNDRFFAVRPEGSVSTLKIQRTERGDSAVYLCASSRSATGNSPLHFGNGTRLTVT.

The chain carries TRBV19 and TRBJ2-1; 8 bases are a match to TRBD1. This CDR3 region has 13 residues. Germline V gives CDR1 LNHDA, CDR2 SQIVND (reference sequence). V dropped 4 bases and J dropped 8; count of bases not matched to a gene: 4. The CDR3 region is CASSTQGADEQFF. The CDR3 DNA reads TGTGCCAGTAGTACTCAGGGGGCAGATGAGCAGTTCTTC.

The chain recombines TRBV4-1 with TRBJ2-7; 12 positions agree with TRBD2. The germline CDR1 and CDR2 sequences are MGHRA and YSYEKL. CDR3 size: 15 residues. V shed 3 bases, J shed 4 bases, and the junction held 4 bases outside the gene matches. CDR3 bases: TGCGCCAGCAGCCACAGACTAGCGGGGGTTTACGAGCAGTACTTC. Translating gives CASSHRLAGVYEQYF.

The gene calls are TRBV28 and TRBJ1-4; the D gene is possibly TRBD1 (5 bases). Trimming took 4 bases from V and 3 from J, leaving 12 bases between them. The CDR3 runs 15 residues. Germline loops: CDR1 MDHEN, CDR2 SYDVKM. The CDR3 is CASSSSGLANEKLFF. The CDR3 nucleotides read TGTGCCAGCAGTTCTTCAGGGTTGGCTAATGAAAAACTGTTTTTT.

The chain recombines TRBV19 with TRBJ2-6; TRBD1 matches 8 bases. J was trimmed by 1 base and V by 4 bases; bases with no gene match: 3. The germline V gene encodes CDR1 LNHDA and CDR2 SQIVND (reference sequence). The length of the CDR3 is 16 residues. The CDR3 is CASSTWTGSGANVLTF. In DNA form, the CDR3 reads TGTGCCAGTAGTACCTGGACAGGGTCTGGGGCCAACGTCCTGACTTTC.

The CDR3 here is CASSDSANYGYTF. CDR3 DNA: TGTGCCAGCAGTGATTCGGCTAACTATGGCTACACCTTC. This chain connects TRBV6-1 to TRBJ1-2; D uncertain. CDR3 length: 13 residues. Between the trimmed V and J ends, which lost 3 bases and 0 bases, there was a span of 5 bases. CDR1 is MNHNS and CDR2 is SASEGT in the germline V gene.

The chain recombines TRBV5-1 with TRBJ2-4, with 11 bases lining up with TRBD2. The germline gives CDR1 SGHRS, CDR2 YFSETQ. The junction had 7 bases not matched to a gene; V was cut back by 0 bases and J by 5 bases. The CDR3 is made up of 17 amino acids. The CDR3 sequence is CASSLVAGGLAENIQYF. For the CDR3, the DNA is TGCGCCAGCAGCTTGGTAGCGGGGGGGCTTGCCGAAAACATTCAGTACTTC.

About this clone itself: The junction differs from germline at one of its ends, possibly a read error. The chain recombines TRBV11-2 with TRBJ1-2; D call uncertain. Germline CDR1 SGHAT, CDR2 FQNNGV. The CDR3 is 11 residues long. CDR3 DNA: TGTGCCAGCAGCTCACGACGGACTAAAGCCTTC. It translates to CASSSRRTKAF.

In its sample, this clone was seen a few times. J is TRBJ2-5 and V is TRBV25-1; 12 bases are a match to TRBD2. The CDR3 extends over 15 amino acids. The V and J ends lost 8 bases and 7 bases, in that order; junction bases with no gene match: 11. Germline loops: CDR1 MGHDK, CDR2 SYGVNS. The chain's CDR3 is CASCSSGGAEGTQYF. In nucleotides, the CDR3 is TGTGCCAGCTGCTCTAGCGGGGGGGCCGAAGGGACCCAGTACTTC.

A few counts support this clone. V usage is TRBV19 and J usage is TRBJ1-2; 9 bases map to TRBD1. CDR1 and CDR2 from the germline V gene are LNHDA and SQIVND (reference sequence). The CDR3 is made up of 15 amino acids. The V segment lost 6 bases and the J segment 4 bases; nucleotides outside the gene matches: 9. CDR3 amino acids: CASSPQGAMSYGYTF. The CDR3 DNA sequence: TGTGCCAGTAGCCCACAGGGGGCAATGAGCTATGGCTACACCTTC.

This clone was detected a few times. V usage is TRBV5-6 and J usage is TRBJ2-2; 8 bases match TRBD1. Germline V gives CDR1 SGHDT, CDR2 YYEEEE. The CDR3 has 14 residues. The V gene end was trimmed by 4 bases and the J gene end by 5 bases; junction bases not matched to a gene: 4. In DNA, the CDR3 is TGTGCCAGCAGCCCCGGACAGGGAACCGGGGAGCTGTTTTTT. This codes for CASSPGQGTGELFF.

This clone was seen a few times. The V and J genes are TRBV25-1 and TRBJ2-7, with 9 bases lining up with TRBD2. The germline gives CDR1 MGHDK, CDR2 SYGVNS. The CDR3 covers 15 residues. V shed 1 base, J shed 3 bases, and the junction held 4 bases outside the gene matches. The CDR3 nucleotides are TGTGCCAGCAGTGAATTTAGCGGGGGCCGCTACGAGCAGTACTTC. Protein sequence: CASSEFSGGRYEQYF.

V and J are TRBV14 and TRBJ1-1; unclear D gene. Germline CDR1 is SGHDN and CDR2 is FVKESK. With 0 bases removed from V and 4 bases from J, the gap between germline ends came to 15 bases. This CDR3 is built from 16 residues. The CDR3 reads CASSQDWARGITEAFF. The CDR3 nucleotides read TGTGCCAGCAGCCAAGATTGGGCCCGCGGGATCACTGAAGCTTTCTTT.

The chain is built from TRBV4-2 and TRBJ2-1; 7 positions match TRBD1. Germline V CDR1 and CDR2: LGHNA, YNFKEQ. The CDR3 is 14 amino acids. The V gene end was trimmed by 4 bases and the J gene end by 6 bases; junction bases not matched to a gene: 6. The CDR3 DNA is TGTGCCAGCAGCCGAGGACAGGCCACCAATGAGCAGTTCTTC. Translated, it gives CASSRGQATNEQFF.

J is TRBJ2-1 and V is TRBV19; D perhaps matches TRBD2 (6 bases). Germline V gene sequence: CDR1 LNHDA, CDR2 SQIVND (reference sequence). The CDR3 contains 15 residues. The V gene lost 3 bases and the J gene lost 3 bases, with 12 bases spanning the gap. CDR3 in amino acids: CASSIRAGSYNEQFF. As DNA, the CDR3 is TGTGCCAGTAGTATTCGCGCGGGGAGCTACAATGAGCAGTTCTTC.

This clone was found once. The genes are TRBV7-2 and TRBJ2-7, with a weak D call TRBD2 (5 bases). The CDR3 runs 15 residues. Trimming shortened V by 5 bases and J by 2 bases, and 16 bases separated the two germline ends. The germline V gene has CDR1 SGHTA and CDR2 FQGNSA. CDR3 coding DNA: TGTGCCAGCAGCCGGTCCTGGACTCGCGCCTACGAGCAGTACTTC. Protein sequence: CASSRSWTRAYEQYF.

This clone was seen just once. The rearrangement uses TRBV11-2 and TRBJ2-5, with 7 bases fitting TRBD1. The CDR3 is 13 residues long. Germline V gene sequence: CDR1 SGHAT, CDR2 FQNNGV. The V gene end was trimmed by 2 bases and the J gene end by 5 bases; junction bases not matched to a gene: 2. CDR3 in amino acids: CASSLYRGETQYF. The CDR3 DNA reads TGTGCCAGCAGCTTATACAGGGGCGAGACCCAGTACTTC.

This sequence joins TRBV4-1 and TRBJ1-3; possibly TRBD1 for D (6 bases). Trimming took 6 bases from V and 4 from J, leaving 13 bases between them. Germline V CDR1 and CDR2: MGHRA, YSYEKL. This CDR3 is 14 amino acids long. In DNA form, the CDR3 reads TGCGCCAGCAGTCGGACAGTGGGGGGAAACACCATATATTTT. It encodes CASSRTVGGNTIYF.

The chain links TRBV5-6 to TRBJ2-3, with 8 bases fitting TRBD2. The CDR3 runs to 14 residues. Germline CDR1 is SGHDT and CDR2 is YYEEEE. With V trimmed by 4 bases and J by 10 bases, 11 bases remained unmatched. This chain's CDR3 is CASSLTSGPYPQYF. CDR3 bases: TGTGCCAGCAGCCTAACTAGCGGTCCTTATCCGCAGTATTTT.

The genes are TRBV4-1 and TRBJ1-3; 9 bases line up with TRBD1. The germline gives CDR1 MGHRA, CDR2 YSYEKL. Germline trimming cut 3 bases from V and 0 bases from J; bases unmatched to any gene: 6. This CDR3 region has 17 residues. The CDR3 reads CASSQLDRGISGNTIYF. In DNA form, the CDR3 reads TGCGCCAGCAGCCAGCTGGACAGGGGAATCTCTGGAAACACCATATATTTT.

The chain links TRBV27 to TRBJ2-5, with 14 bases aligning to TRBD2. The CDR3 runs to 21 residues. V was clipped by 4 bases and J by 4 bases; unmatched bases: 20. CDR1 is MNHEY, CDR2 SMNVEV, per germline (reference sequence). The CDR3 coding sequence is TGTGCCAGCAGTTCCACCCCTCCCGGGACTAGCGGGAGTCTCACGCTAGAGACCCAGTACTTC. Protein product: CASSSTPPGTSGSLTLETQYF.

The rearrangement joins TRBV6-1 to TRBJ1-1; D not resolved. The V end lost 2 bases, the J end lost 3 bases, and 7 bases lay between the germline ends. The CDR3 has 13 residues. Germline V gene lookup returns CDR1 MNHNS and CDR2 SASEGT. The CDR3 protein is CASSEQMYTEAFF. The CDR3 region has the DNA TGTGCCAGCAGTGAACAGATGTACACTGAAGCTTTCTTT.

The chain uses TRBV18 and TRBJ2-5, with a tentative D call TRBD2 (6 bases). This CDR3 has 15 amino acids. CDR1 KGHSH and CDR2 LQKENI come from the germline V gene. Deletions cut 0 bases from V and 2 bases from J, with 10 bases between. The CDR3 loop is CASSPPAGRQETQYF. The CDR3 region has the DNA TGTGCCAGCTCACCACCGGCGGGGCGACAAGAGACCCAGTACTTC.